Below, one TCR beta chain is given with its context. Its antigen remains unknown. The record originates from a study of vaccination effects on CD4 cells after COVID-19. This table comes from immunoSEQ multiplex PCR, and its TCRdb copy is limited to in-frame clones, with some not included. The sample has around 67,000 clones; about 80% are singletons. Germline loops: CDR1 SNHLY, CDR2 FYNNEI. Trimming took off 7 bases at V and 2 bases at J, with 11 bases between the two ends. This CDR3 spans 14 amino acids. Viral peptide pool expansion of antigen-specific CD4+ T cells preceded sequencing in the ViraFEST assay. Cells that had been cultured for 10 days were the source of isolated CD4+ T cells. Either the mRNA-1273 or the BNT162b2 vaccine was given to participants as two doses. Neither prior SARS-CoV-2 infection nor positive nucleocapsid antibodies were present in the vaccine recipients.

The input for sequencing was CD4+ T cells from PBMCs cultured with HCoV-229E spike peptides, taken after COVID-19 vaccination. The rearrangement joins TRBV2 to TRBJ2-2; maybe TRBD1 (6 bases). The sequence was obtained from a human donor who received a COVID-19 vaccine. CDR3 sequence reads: CASTLGGNTGELFF. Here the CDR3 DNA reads TGTGCCAGCACCCTAGGGGGAAACACCGGGGAGCTGTTTTTT.